This record concerns one TCR beta chain sequence. There is no known antigen for this receptor. Base qualities are not recorded, but no much larger clone differs from it by a single base. Library construction relied on the immunoSEQ multiplex PCR assay. Genomic DNA was extracted from the sorted cells, and the TCR beta V, D and J regions were sequenced using the automated high-throughput method of Adaptive Biotechnologies. CDR3 regions were amplified with a two-step, bias-controlled multiplex PCR. Amplified TCR beta libraries were sequenced on an Illumina instrument. In the authors' own workflow: Demultiplexed reads were processed to reduce amplification and sequencing bias, and the IMGT database was used to assign CDR3 sequences to gene families. Repertoire data were analyzed with ImmunoSEQ software version 2.0. Out-of-frame sequences and sequences containing stop codons in the CDR3 were removed from the clonotype lists. Clonotypes with a frequency below 0.01% were excluded because such clonotypes corresponded to less than one cell. Richness was calculated by dividing observed richness by the number of input cells, and evenness was calculated by dividing Shannon entropy by the log of observed richness. Repertoire diversity and the similarity between time points were measured using Simpson diversity and Morisita-Horn overlap indices. Clonotypes were sorted into dominant (>1%), sub-dominant (0.5-0.99%), low abundance (0.1-0.49%) or lowest abundance (<0.1%) groups. A germline index was derived by subtracting total nucleotide additions from total CDR3 length and dividing the result by total CDR3 length. As stored in TCRdb, this immuneACCESS dataset retains in-frame rearrangements with V and J assigned. A fraction of the clones does not appear; measured against another copy, unresolved V genes explain less than half of the discrepancy, and the remainder lacks a known reason. V, J and clone size derive from that table, while D and trimming were established from the DNA sequence. This sample comprises 40,000 to 60,000 clones, 89% of them detected only once. More than 0.8% of the sample belongs to the ten largest clones.

These data belong to a study of memory CD8 T cells in hepatitis C reinfection (TCRdb year 2017). Regarding the complete study: Two consecutive HCV infections were spontaneously resolved by three donors, whereas a primary infection was cleared by two donors who then became chronically infected after reinfection. Samples from before reinfection were taken anywhere from 55 to 20 weeks prior to reinfection being detected. A few reinfection cases with stored pre-reinfection samples were identified between the late 2000s and the early 2010s. HCV reinfection was defined by a positive HCV RNA test following two negative tests taken at least 60 days apart. The TCR beta repertoire of virus-specific CD8 T cells was tracked longitudinally in roughly five donors across an HCV reinfection episode. In the reinfection study, participants with a resolved prior HCV infection were followed up every 3 months. General study outcomes and caveats: Because the study included only a handful of donors, definitive conclusions about public clonotypes linked to secondary clearance could not be reached.

Relative to germline, V is 0 bases shorter and J is 6 bases shorter, with 12 bases between their ends. From the cysteine up to the phenylalanine, the CDR3 has a length of 15 residues. The DNA shown is the 45-base CDR3, in frame from base 1. In the germline V gene (reference sequence), CDR1 corresponds to MNHEY and CDR2 to SMNVEV. The time point label of this sample denotes: pre-reinfection, 55 to 20 weeks before reinfection detection. TCR sequencing was performed on the sorted cells directly ex vivo, without any in vitro expansion beforehand. The donors were people who inject drugs and were enrolled in the Montreal Acute Hepatitis C Cohort Study (HEPCO) in Canada. As controls, total naive CD8 T cells were sorted as viable CD3+ CD8+ CD45RO- cells from a couple of donors at all three reinfection time points. Before sorting, cryopreserved peripheral blood mononuclear cells were thawed, and CD8 T cells were purified from the thawed cells. The MACS CD8+ T cell Isolation Kit was used to enrich CD8 T cells through negative selection. A BD FACSAria II sorter with FACSDiva software was used for cell sorting, and FlowJo was used for data analysis.

This sequence originates from a man aged 18 to 29 with hepatitis C virus infection. The sample consisted of naive CD8+ T cells sorted from blood. Read against the paper, the sample's cell subset or site label means: total naive CD8+CD45RO- T cells. The sequence is built from TRBV27 and TRBJ2-1; the D gene remains uncertain. Read as DNA, the sequence is TGTGCCAGCAGTTTATCAGCGCTGGAATTCAATGAGCAGTTCTTC. Its product reads: CASSLSALEFNEQFF.